Detailed here is one T cell receptor beta chain. Its specificity is not known. Described time point: sample taken at primary tumor resection. Unsorted samples of tumor, nontumor lung or frozen PBMC had their whole RNA sequenced. The donor population consisted of 72 patients with untreated, early-stage non-small cell lung cancer. This sample is part of a study of spatial heterogeneity in lung cancer. Background on the study: Each time, sequencing found more beta-chain sequences than alpha-chain sequences. Within raw reads, each unique TCR and UMI combination appeared on average more than ten times.

Using its own MiXCR run on the 5' RACE reads, TCRdb lists one record per CDR3 protein. The sample has tens of thousands of distinct CDR3 sequences, about an eighth seen once. Findings of the study overall: Ubiquitous, expanded tumor-derived TCRs were more frequently observed in blood at resection than at follow-up.

The CDR3 runs to 14 residues. V was pared by 5 bases and J by 2 bases, with 13 bases between. Germline loops: CDR1 SEHNR, CDR2 FQNEAQ (reference sequence). Material: PBMCs, obtained at surgery. The receptor was derived from a male donor with early-stage non-small cell lung cancer. This rearrangement joins TRBV7-9 to TRBJ2-7; no definite D call. CDR3: CASSPRLPPYEQYF. For the CDR3, the DNA is TGTGCCAGCAGCCCGAGACTTCCCCCCTACGAGCAGTACTTC. Full variable domain (outside the CDR3, taken from reference TRBV7-9 and TRBJ2-7): DTGVSQNPRHKITKRGQNVTFRCDPISEHNRLYWYRQTLGQGPEFLTYFQNEAQLEKSRLLSDRFSAERPKGSFSTLEIQRTEQGDSAMYLCASSPRLPPYEQYFGPGTRLTVT.